The rows below give T cell receptor beta chains drawn from one sample of a study of cytomegalovirus exposure and HLA in healthy donors. Clones were sequenced by immunoSEQ multiplex PCR, and TCRdb holds only the in-frame ones, with some missing. Here the sample spans about 120,000 clones, nearly 90% being singletons. The sequenced material came from PBMCs. The source of these receptors is a woman under 30 in good health and CMV-seronegative. Both conserved end residues are part of each CDR3.

J gene,V gene,CDR3 protein
TRBJ2-2,TRBV9,CASSVTSGGAGELFF
TRBJ1-2,TRBV27,CASSSSTWDSLHGYTF
TRBJ1-2,TRBV5-4,CASSSDRIYGYTF
TRBJ1-1,TRBV6-1,CASSKDVTPYAEAFF
TRBJ1-4,TRBV15,CATSRDHSATNEKLFF
TRBJ1-6,TRBV4-2,CASSREGSPLHF
TRBJ2-3,TRBV7-7,CASSFAGGDTQYF
TRBJ1-4,TRBV7-9,CASSFRVLRATNEKLFF
TRBJ2-5,TRBV6-1,CASRLGQGEKTQYF
TRBJ1-2,TRBV7-9,CASSIRGDGYTF
TRBJ1-1,TRBV6-5,CASSEGVDTEAFF
TRBJ2-7,TRBV14,CASSQYRELSYEQYF
TRBJ1-1,TRBV5-1,CASHDPPGEAFF
TRBJ2-3,TRBV9,CASSVALGVDTQYF
TRBJ2-1,TRBV7-3,CASSILASSYNEQFF
TRBJ1-4,TRBV6-5,CASSRPGSEKLFF
TRBJ1-1,TRBV10-3,CAIRNRGQRGAEAFF
TRBJ2-4,TRBV5-6,CASSSGQGAKGSAKNIQYF
TRBJ2-5,TRBV2,CASSQGSRETQYF
TRBJ1-1,TRBV6-6,CASSYSVTGLPEAFF
TRBJ2-7,TRBV6-6,CASSYGQGAGEQYF
TRBJ2-1,TRBV9,CASSVPGQGNEQFF
TRBJ2-7,TRBV14,CASSQGYGGAIQLYF
TRBJ2-5,TRBV6-5,CASSYSGHLGTQYF
TRBJ2-6,TRBV5-1,CASSFFATGANVLTF
TRBJ2-5,TRBV9,CASSVEGDRVVETQYF
TRBJ2-3,TRBV9,CASSPSGGALDTQYF
TRBJ1-1,TRBV7-9,CASSLAAGRNTEAFF
TRBJ1-3,TRBV2,CASSRGDGNTIYF
TRBJ2-1,TRBV15,CATSRVPGGSGEQFF
TRBJ1-4,TRBV7-9,CASSFSGTNEKLFF
TRBJ2-7,TRBV2,CASAQLAGYEQYF
TRBJ2-1,TRBV4-1,CASSQGRGNEQFF
TRBJ2-2,TRBV2,CASSVGGATGELFF
TRBJ1-1,TRBV6-6,CASSSQGLGNTEAFF
TRBJ1-4,TRBV13,CASSSRQGTNEKLFF
TRBJ2-1,TRBV15,CATSRDRMEGNEQFF
TRBJ1-1,TRBV5-1,CASSQSGATVRAFF
TRBJ2-1,TRBV6-1,CASSDILGEGNEQFF
TRBJ1-6,TRBV18,CASSPGQGHNSPLHF
TRBJ1-5,TRBV19,CASNRGGVGFRPQHF
TRBJ2-2,TRBV27,CASSFIHTGGTGELFF
TRBJ2-1,TRBV6-6,CASSLAEPSYNEQFF
TRBJ2-1,TRBV25-1,CASSAVGTKGGEQFF
TRBJ2-7,TRBV23-1,CASGPGQETYEQYF
TRBJ2-3,TRBV5-1,CASSPNGGLRTDTQYF
TRBJ2-7,TRBV6-6,CASTTTEIYEQYF
TRBJ1-1,TRBV15,CATSRDQEGGTEAFF
TRBJ1-1,TRBV6-5,CASSLGTEAFF
TRBJ2-2,TRBV13,CASSLRTGELFF
TRBJ2-2,TRBV4-2,CASSHIGPGELFF
TRBJ2-1,TRBV7-3,CASSFIAGAGNEQFF